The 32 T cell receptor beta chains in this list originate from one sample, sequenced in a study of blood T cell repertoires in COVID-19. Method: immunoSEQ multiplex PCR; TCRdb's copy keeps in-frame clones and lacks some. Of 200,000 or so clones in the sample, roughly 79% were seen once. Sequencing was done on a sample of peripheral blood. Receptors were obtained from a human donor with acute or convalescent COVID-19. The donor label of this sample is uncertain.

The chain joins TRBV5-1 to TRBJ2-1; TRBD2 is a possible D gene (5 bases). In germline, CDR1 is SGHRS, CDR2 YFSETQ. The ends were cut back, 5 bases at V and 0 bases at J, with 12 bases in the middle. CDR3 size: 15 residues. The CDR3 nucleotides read TGCGCCAGCAGAGAAAGCGGTAGCTCCTACAATGAGCAGTTCTTC. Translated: CASRESGSSYNEQFF. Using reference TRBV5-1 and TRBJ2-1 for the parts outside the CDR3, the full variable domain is KAGVTQTPRYLIKTRGQQVTLSCSPISGHRSVSWYQQTPGQGLQFLFEYFSETQRNKGNFPGRFSGRQFSNSRSEMNVSTLELGDSALYLCASRESGSSYNEQFFGPGTRLTVL.

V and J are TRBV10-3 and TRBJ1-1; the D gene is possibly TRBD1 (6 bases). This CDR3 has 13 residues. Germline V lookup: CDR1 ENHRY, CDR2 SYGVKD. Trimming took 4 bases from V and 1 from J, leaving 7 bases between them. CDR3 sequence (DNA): TGTGCCATCAGTGGGGGACAGAACACTGAAGCTTTCTTT. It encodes CAISGGQNTEAFF.

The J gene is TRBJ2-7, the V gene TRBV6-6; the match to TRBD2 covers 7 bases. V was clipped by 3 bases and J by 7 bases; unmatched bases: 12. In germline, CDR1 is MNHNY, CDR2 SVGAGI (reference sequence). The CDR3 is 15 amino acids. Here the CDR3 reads CASSYPSGTPLEQYF. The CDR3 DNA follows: TGTGCCAGCAGTTATCCCAGCGGGACCCCTCTGGAGCAGTACTTC.

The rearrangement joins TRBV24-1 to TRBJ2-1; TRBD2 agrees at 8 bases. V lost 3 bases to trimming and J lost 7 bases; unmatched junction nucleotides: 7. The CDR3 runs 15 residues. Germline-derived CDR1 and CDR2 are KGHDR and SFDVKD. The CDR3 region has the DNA TGTGCCACCAGTGATCCTGCCGGGACTAGGAATGAGCAGTTCTTC. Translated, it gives CATSDPAGTRNEQFF.

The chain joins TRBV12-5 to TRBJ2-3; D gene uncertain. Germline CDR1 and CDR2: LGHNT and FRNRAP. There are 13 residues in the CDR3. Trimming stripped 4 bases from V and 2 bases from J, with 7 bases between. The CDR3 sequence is CASGYGVTDTQYF. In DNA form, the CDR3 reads TGTGCTAGTGGTTATGGAGTCACAGATACGCAGTATTTT. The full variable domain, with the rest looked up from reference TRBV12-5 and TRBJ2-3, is DARVTQTPRHKVTEMGQEVTMRCQPILGHNTVFWYRQTMMQGLELLAYFRNRAPLDDSGMPKDRFSAEMPDATLATLKIQPSEPRDSAVYFCASGYGVTDTQYFGPGTRLTVL.

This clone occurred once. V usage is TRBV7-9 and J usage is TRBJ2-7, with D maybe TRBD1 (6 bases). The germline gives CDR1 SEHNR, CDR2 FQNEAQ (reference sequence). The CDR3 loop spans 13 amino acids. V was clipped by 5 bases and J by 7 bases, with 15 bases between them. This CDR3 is CASSRIWTEEQYF. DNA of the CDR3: TGTGCCAGCAGCCGGATCTGGACAGAAGAGCAGTACTTC.

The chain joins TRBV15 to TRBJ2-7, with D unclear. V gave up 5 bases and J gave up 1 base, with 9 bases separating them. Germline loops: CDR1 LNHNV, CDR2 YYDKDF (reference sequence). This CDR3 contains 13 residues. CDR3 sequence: CATSSRGSYEQYF. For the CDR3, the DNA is TGTGCCACCAGCTCCCGAGGATCCTACGAGCAGTACTTC.

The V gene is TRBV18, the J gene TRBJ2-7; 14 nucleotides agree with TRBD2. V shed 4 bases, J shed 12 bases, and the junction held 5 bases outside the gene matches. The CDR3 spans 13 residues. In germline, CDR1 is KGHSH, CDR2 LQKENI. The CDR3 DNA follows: TGTGCCAGCTCACAGGGACTAGCGGGAGAAGCGTACTTC. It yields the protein CASSQGLAGEAYF.

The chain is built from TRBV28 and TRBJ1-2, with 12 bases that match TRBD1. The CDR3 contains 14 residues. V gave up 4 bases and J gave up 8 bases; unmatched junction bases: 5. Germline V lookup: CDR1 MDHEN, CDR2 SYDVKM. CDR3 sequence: CASSWGQGARGYTF. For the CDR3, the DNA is TGTGCCAGCAGTTGGGGACAGGGGGCGCGAGGCTACACCTTC.

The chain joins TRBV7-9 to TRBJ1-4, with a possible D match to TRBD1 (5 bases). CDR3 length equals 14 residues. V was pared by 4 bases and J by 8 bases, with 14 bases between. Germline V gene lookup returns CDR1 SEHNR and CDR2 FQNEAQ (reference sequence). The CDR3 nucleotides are TGTGCCAGCAGCTCCACCGGGGGGAAAGAAAAACTGTTTTTT. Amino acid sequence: CASSSTGGKEKLFF.

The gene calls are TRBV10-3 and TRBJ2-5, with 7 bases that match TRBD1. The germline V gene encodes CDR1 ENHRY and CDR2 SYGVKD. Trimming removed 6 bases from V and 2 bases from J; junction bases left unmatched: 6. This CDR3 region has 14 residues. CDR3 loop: CAIRLSGGQETQYF. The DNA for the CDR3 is TGTGCCATCAGGCTCTCAGGGGGTCAAGAGACCCAGTACTTC.

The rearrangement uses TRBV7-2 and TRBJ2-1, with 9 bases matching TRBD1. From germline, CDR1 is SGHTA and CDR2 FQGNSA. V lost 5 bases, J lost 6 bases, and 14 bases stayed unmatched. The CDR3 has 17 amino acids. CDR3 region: CASSLPSGQGIRNEQFF. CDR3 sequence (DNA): TGTGCCAGCAGCCTCCCTTCGGGACAGGGTATCCGCAATGAGCAGTTCTTC.

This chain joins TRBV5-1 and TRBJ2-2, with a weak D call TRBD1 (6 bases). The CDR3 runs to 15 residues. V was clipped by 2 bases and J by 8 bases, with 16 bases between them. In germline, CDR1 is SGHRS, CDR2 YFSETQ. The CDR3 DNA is TGCGCCAGCAGCTTAATACAGGGAAGGAGGGGGGAGCTGTTTTTT. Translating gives CASSLIQGRRGELFF. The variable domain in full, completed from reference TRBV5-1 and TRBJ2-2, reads KAGVTQTPRYLIKTRGQQVTLSCSPISGHRSVSWYQQTPGQGLQFLFEYFSETQRNKGNFPGRFSGRQFSNSRSEMNVSTLELGDSALYLCASSLIQGRRGELFFGEGSRLTVL.

CDR3 sequence: CASSPQRSEQFF. The CDR3 DNA sequence: TGTGCCAGCTCACCACAGCGTAGTGAGCAGTTCTTC. This chain joins TRBV18 and TRBJ2-1; D gene uncertain. In germline, CDR1 is KGHSH, CDR2 LQKENI. The CDR3 totals 12 residues. V lost 1 base and J 9 bases, leaving 7 bases between the germline ends.

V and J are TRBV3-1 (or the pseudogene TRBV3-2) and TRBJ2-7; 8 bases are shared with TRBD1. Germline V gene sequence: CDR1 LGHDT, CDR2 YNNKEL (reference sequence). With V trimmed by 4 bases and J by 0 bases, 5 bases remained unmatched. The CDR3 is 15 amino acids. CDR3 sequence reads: CASSPRTGRSYEQYF. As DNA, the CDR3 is TGTGCCAGCAGCCCTCGGACAGGGCGCTCCTACGAGCAGTACTTC.

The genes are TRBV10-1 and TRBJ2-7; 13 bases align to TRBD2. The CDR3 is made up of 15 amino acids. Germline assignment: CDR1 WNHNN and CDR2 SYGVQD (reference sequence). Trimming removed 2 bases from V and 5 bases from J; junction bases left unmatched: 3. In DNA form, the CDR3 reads TGCGCCAGCAGTGAGGGGACTAGCGGGATCAACGAGCAGTACTTC. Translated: CASSEGTSGINEQYF.

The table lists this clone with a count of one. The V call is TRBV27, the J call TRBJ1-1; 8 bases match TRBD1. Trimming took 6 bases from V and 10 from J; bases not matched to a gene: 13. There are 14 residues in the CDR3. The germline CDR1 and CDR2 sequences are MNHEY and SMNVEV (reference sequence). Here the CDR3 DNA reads TGTGCCAGCAGCACTCAGGGGGCGTTGTCTCGAGCTTTCTTT. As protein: CASSTQGALSRAFF.

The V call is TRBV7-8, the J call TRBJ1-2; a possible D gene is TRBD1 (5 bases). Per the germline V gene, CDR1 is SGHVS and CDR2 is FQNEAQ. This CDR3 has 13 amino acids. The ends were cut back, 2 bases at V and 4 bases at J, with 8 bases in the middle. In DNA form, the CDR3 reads TGTGCCAGCAGCTTACAGGGCATCTATGGCTACACCTTC. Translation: CASSLQGIYGYTF.

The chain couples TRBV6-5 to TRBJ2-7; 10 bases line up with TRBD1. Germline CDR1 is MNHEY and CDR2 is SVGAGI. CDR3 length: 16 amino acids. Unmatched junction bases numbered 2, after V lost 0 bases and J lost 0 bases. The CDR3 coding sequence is TGTGCCAGCAGTTACTCTTGGACAGGGGGCTCCTACGAGCAGTACTTC. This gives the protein CASSYSWTGGSYEQYF.

The CDR3 region has the DNA TGTGCCAGTAGTAAAGCCGACAGGGTCTTGATGGAGGGCTACACCTTC. Translating gives CASSKADRVLMEGYTF. This chain joins TRBV19 and TRBJ1-2; 7 bases are a match to TRBD1. V lost 4 bases to trimming and J lost 8 bases; unmatched junction nucleotides: 16. The CDR3 consists of 16 residues. From germline, CDR1 is LNHDA and CDR2 SQIVND (reference sequence).

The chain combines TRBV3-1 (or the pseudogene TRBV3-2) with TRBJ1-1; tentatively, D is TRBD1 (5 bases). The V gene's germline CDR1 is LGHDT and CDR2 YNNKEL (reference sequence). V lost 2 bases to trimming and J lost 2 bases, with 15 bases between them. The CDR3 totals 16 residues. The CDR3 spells CASSQRLLGGNTEAFF. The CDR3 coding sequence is TGTGCCAGCAGCCAAAGGCTTCTGGGGGGAAACACTGAAGCTTTCTTT.

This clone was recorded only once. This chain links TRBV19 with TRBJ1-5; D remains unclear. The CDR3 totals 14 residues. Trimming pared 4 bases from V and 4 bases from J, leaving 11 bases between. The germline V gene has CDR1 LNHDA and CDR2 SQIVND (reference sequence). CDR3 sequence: CASSTLRGNQPQHF. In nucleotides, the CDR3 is TGTGCCAGTAGTACCCTTAGAGGTAATCAGCCCCAGCATTTT. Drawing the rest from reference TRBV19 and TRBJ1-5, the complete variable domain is DGGITQSPKYLFRKEGQNVTLSCEQNLNHDAMYWYRQDPGQGLRLIYYSQIVNDFQKGDIAEGYSVSREKKESFPLTVTSAQKNPTAFYLCASSTLRGNQPQHFGDGTRLSIL.

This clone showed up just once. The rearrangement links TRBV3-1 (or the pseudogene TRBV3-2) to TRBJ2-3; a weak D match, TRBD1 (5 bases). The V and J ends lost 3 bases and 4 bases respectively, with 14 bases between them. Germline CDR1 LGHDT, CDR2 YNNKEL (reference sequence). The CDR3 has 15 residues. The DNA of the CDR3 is TGTGCCAGCAGCCATATCCGGCAGGGTCCAGATACGCAGTATTTT. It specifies CASSHIRQGPDTQYF.

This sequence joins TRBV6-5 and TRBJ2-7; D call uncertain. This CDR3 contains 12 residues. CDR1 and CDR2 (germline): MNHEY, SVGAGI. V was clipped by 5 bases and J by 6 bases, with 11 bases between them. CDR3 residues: CASSIGPAEQYF. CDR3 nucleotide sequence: TGTGCCAGCAGTATTGGGCCTGCCGAGCAGTACTTC.

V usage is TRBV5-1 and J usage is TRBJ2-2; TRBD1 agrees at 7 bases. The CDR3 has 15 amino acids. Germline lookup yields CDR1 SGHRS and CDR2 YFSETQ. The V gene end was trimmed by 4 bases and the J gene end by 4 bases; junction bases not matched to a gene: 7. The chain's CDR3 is CASSQGVGLTGELFF. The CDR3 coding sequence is TGCGCCAGCAGCCAGGGGGTTGGCCTCACCGGGGAGCTGTTTTTT.

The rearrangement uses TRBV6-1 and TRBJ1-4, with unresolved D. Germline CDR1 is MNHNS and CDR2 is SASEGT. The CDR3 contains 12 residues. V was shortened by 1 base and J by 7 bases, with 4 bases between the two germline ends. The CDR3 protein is CASSEVREKLFF. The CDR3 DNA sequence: TGTGCCAGCAGTGAAGTCCGTGAAAAACTGTTTTTT.

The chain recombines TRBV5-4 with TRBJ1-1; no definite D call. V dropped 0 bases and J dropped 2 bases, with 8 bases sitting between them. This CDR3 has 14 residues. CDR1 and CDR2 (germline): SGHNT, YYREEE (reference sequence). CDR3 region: CASSLGQFNTEAFF. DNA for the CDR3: TGTGCCAGCAGCTTGGGGCAGTTCAACACTGAAGCTTTCTTT. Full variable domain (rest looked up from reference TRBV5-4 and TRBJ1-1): ETGVTQSPTHLIKTRGQQVTLRCSSQSGHNTVSWYQQALGQGPQFIFQYYREEENGRGNFPPRFSGLQFPNYSSELNVNALELDDSALYLCASSLGQFNTEAFFGQGTRLTVV.

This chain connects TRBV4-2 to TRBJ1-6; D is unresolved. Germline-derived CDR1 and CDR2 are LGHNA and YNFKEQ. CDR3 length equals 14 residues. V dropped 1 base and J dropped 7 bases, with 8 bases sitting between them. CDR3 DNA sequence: TGTGCCAGCAGCCAAGCGACGGGGAATTCACCCCTCCACTTT. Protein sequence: CASSQATGNSPLHF.

CDR3 loop: CASSFKRGGRWESMAEQYF. CDR3 DNA sequence: TGTGCCAGCAGTTTCAAAAGAGGCGGACGGTGGGAGTCCATGGCCGAGCAGTACTTC. The V call is TRBV27, the J call TRBJ2-7; D is possibly TRBD2 (5 bases). V was clipped by 3 bases and J by 6 bases, with 30 bases between them. Germline CDR1 MNHEY, CDR2 SMNVEV (reference sequence). The CDR3 covers 19 residues.

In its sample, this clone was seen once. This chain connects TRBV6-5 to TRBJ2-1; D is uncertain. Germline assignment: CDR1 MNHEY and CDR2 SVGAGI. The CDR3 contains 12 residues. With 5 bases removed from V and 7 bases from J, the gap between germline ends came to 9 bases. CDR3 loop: CASSRSENEQFF. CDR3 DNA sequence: TGTGCCAGCAGTAGATCCGAGAATGAGCAGTTCTTC.

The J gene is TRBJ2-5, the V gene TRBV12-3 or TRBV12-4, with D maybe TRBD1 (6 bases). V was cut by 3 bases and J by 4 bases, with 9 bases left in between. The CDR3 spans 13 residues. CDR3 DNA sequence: TGTGCCAGCAGTTTTCGCAGGGGAGAGACCCAGTACTTC. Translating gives CASSFRRGETQYF.

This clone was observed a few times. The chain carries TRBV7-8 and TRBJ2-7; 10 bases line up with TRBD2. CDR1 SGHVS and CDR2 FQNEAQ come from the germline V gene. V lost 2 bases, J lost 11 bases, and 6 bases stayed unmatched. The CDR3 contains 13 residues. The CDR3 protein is CASSLFLAGDKYF. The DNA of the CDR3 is TGTGCCAGCAGCTTATTTCTAGCGGGAGACAAGTACTTC. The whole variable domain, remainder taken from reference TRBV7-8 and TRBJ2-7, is GAGVSQSPRYKVAKRGQDVALRCDPISGHVSLFWYQQALGQGPEFLTYFQNEAQLDKSGLPSDRFFAERPEGSVSTLKIQRTQQEDSAVYLCASSLFLAGDKYFGPGTRLTVT.